The 20 T cell receptor beta chains below all came from one sample that was sequenced in a study of blood T cell repertoires in COVID-19. Profiled with immunoSEQ multiplex PCR; TCRdb holds only in-frame clones, not every one. There are approximately 150,000 clones in the sample; approximately 86% occur only once, and over 0.75% lies in the top ten. Sequences were obtained from peripheral blood. These receptors were obtained from a woman in her fifties or sixties with acute or convalescent COVID-19.

J is TRBJ1-4 and V is TRBV6-1; D call uncertain. Germline lookup yields CDR1 MNHNS and CDR2 SASEGT. The V and J ends lost 1 base and 10 bases respectively, with 10 bases between them. The length of the CDR3 is 13 residues. The CDR3 is CASSEGAARKLFF. The CDR3, as DNA: TGTGCCAGCAGTGAAGGGGCAGCCCGAAAACTGTTTTTT.

This chain connects TRBV28 to TRBJ2-3; D remains unclear. The germline V gene has CDR1 MDHEN and CDR2 SYDVKM. V shed 2 bases and J shed 6 bases, with 6 bases lying between them. The CDR3 extends over 12 amino acids. The CDR3 bases are TGTGCCAGCAGTTTAGGCAGGGATACGCAGTATTTT. Its translation is CASSLGRDTQYF.

The gene calls are TRBV7-3 and TRBJ2-4; 10 nucleotides match TRBD2. Germline assignment: CDR1 SGHTA and CDR2 FQGTGA. J was trimmed by 7 bases and V by 3 bases; bases with no gene match: 6. The CDR3 covers 15 residues. This chain's CDR3 is CASSFSSGSGNIQYF. CDR3 DNA: TGTGCCAGCAGCTTCTCTAGCGGGAGCGGCAACATTCAGTACTTC.

The chain carries TRBV18 and TRBJ1-4; D possibly corresponds to TRBD1 (6 bases). The V end was cut by 6 bases, the J end by 8 bases, with 16 bases between. Germline V lookup: CDR1 KGHSH, CDR2 LQKENI. The CDR3 is 14 residues long. The CDR3 region is CASSSRQEVEKLFF. CDR3 nucleotides: TGTGCCAGCTCGTCCAGACAGGAGGTGGAAAAACTGTTTTTT.

The chain employs TRBV13 and TRBJ1-1; D ambiguous. V was pared by 3 bases and J by 0 bases, with 11 bases between. The CDR3 consists of 15 residues. Germline assignment: CDR1 PRHDT and CDR2 FYEKMQ (reference sequence). CDR3 nucleotide sequence: TGTGCCAGCAGCTTCGAGGGAGTTCTGAACACTGAAGCTTTCTTT. Protein product: CASSFEGVLNTEAFF.

V gene TRBV7-2 combines with J gene TRBJ1-2; no reliable D call. Germline loops: CDR1 SGHTA, CDR2 FQGNSA. The CDR3 is made up of 15 amino acids. Trimming left V 1 base short and J 5 bases short, with 14 bases between. The CDR3 is CASSLVGAEPYGYTF. CDR3 nucleotides: TGTGCCAGCAGCTTAGTGGGAGCCGAGCCATATGGCTACACCTTC.

The rearrangement links TRBV19 to TRBJ1-2; 7 bases are shared with TRBD1. The trim removed 3 bases at V and 3 bases at J, leaving 7 bases unmatched. The CDR3 loop spans 15 amino acids. CDR1 is LNHDA and CDR2 is SQIVND in the germline V gene (reference sequence). CDR3 DNA: TGTGCCAGTAGTATCAGTCAGGGGGGCCACTATGGCTACACCTTC. Protein product: CASSISQGGHYGYTF.

The J gene is TRBJ2-5, the V gene TRBV30; 12 nucleotides match TRBD2. The germline V gene encodes CDR1 GTSNPN and CDR2 SVGIG (reference sequence). Trimming at V came to 5 bases and at J to 4 bases, leaving 20 bases not matched to a gene. The CDR3 covers 19 residues. The CDR3 loop is CAWHDSFPTSGRRGETQYF. CDR3 bases: TGTGCCTGGCATGACTCATTTCCGACTAGCGGGAGAAGGGGAGAGACCCAGTACTTC.

The V and J genes are TRBV29-1 and TRBJ2-7; a possible D gene is TRBD2 (6 bases). Germline V CDR1 and CDR2: SQVTM, ANQGSEA. The CDR3 totals 15 residues. Deletions cut 3 bases from V and 3 bases from J, with 18 bases between. The CDR3 is CSVEPLEGRDYEQYF. The CDR3 nucleotides are TGCAGCGTTGAGCCGCTGGAGGGACGGGACTACGAGCAGTACTTC.

This chain links TRBV18 with TRBJ1-5; 7 bases agree with TRBD1. Germline CDR1 KGHSH, CDR2 LQKENI. J was trimmed by 6 bases and V by 5 bases; bases with no gene match: 19. The length of the CDR3 is 18 residues. The CDR3 spells CASSEPRREGGLFQPQHF. CDR3 in DNA: TGTGCCAGCTCAGAACCCCGGCGAGAAGGGGGCCTATTTCAGCCCCAGCATTTT.

The rearrangement joins TRBV5-6 to TRBJ2-7; maybe TRBD1 (5 bases). There are 14 residues in the CDR3. V was cut by 0 bases and J by 1 base, with 8 bases left in between. CDR1 SGHDT and CDR2 YYEEEE come from the germline V gene. CDR3 sequence: CASSLGQTSYEQYF. CDR3 bases: TGTGCCAGCAGCTTGGGACAGACGTCCTACGAGCAGTACTTC.

V usage is TRBV20-1 and J usage is TRBJ2-7; tentative D call: TRBD2 (5 bases). The V end was cut by 6 bases, the J end by 4 bases, with 7 bases between. Germline values: CDR1 DFQATT, CDR2 SNEGSKA (reference sequence). The CDR3 has 10 amino acids. The CDR3 sequence is CSAREYEQYF. The CDR3 region has the DNA TGCAGTGCAAGGGAGTACGAGCAGTACTTC.

The chain joins TRBV6-4 to TRBJ2-3; 7 nucleotides line up with TRBD2. Unmatched junction bases numbered 0, after V lost 2 bases and J lost 1 base. The CDR3 loop spans 14 amino acids. Germline V gene lookup returns CDR1 MRHNA and CDR2 SNTAGT. CDR3 sequence (DNA): TGTGCCAGCAGTGACACTAGCGGCACAGATACGCAGTATTTT. Translating it yields CASSDTSGTDTQYF.

The gene calls are TRBV2 and TRBJ2-1, with 9 bases aligning to TRBD1. CDR3 length: 13 amino acids. V lost 6 bases and J lost 8; bases outside the gene matches: 5. CDR1 is SNHLY and CDR2 is FYNNEI in the germline V gene. The CDR3 here is CASSRDRDHEQFF. CDR3 coding DNA: TGTGCCAGCAGCCGGGACAGGGATCATGAGCAGTTCTTC.

The chain links TRBV6-2 or TRBV6-3 to TRBJ2-4; no firm D call. V lost 5 bases to trimming and J lost 4 bases, with 6 bases between them. CDR1 MNHEY and CDR2 SVGEGT come from the germline V gene. CDR3 length: 12 amino acids. CDR3 residues: CASSLEKNIQYF. The CDR3 DNA sequence: TGTGCCAGCAGTCTAGAGAAAAACATTCAGTACTTC.

This clone was counted a few times. The chain uses TRBV11-3 and TRBJ1-3, with D perhaps TRBD1 (6 bases). Germline-derived CDR1 and CDR2 are SGHNT and YENEEA. The CDR3 length is 13 residues. Trimming pared 5 bases from V and 4 bases from J, leaving 9 bases between. The CDR3 reads CASSTGSGNTIYF. DNA of the CDR3: TGTGCCAGCAGCACAGGGAGCGGAAACACCATATATTTT.

The rearrangement joins TRBV19 to TRBJ2-5, with a tentative D call TRBD1 (6 bases). Trimming stripped 4 bases from V and 4 bases from J, with 10 bases between. Germline CDR1 and CDR2: LNHDA and SQIVND (reference sequence). This CDR3 has 13 residues. In DNA, the CDR3 is TGTGCCAGTAGTACTCACAGGGCAGAGACCCAGTACTTC. It yields the protein CASSTHRAETQYF. Using reference TRBV19 and TRBJ2-5 for the parts outside the CDR3, the full variable domain is DGGITQSPKYLFRKEGQNVTLSCEQNLNHDAMYWYRQDPGQGLRLIYYSQIVNDFQKGDIAEGYSVSREKKESFPLTVTSAQKNPTAFYLCASSTHRAETQYFGPGTRLLVL.

The V gene is TRBV19, the J gene TRBJ2-1; 7 bases are a match to TRBD2. CDR3 length equals 16 residues. Germline CDR1 is LNHDA and CDR2 is SQIVND (reference sequence). V lost 8 bases to trimming and J lost 6 bases; unmatched junction nucleotides: 16. CDR3 protein: CASQRGGGAGPNEQFF. The CDR3 coding sequence is TGTGCCAGTCAGCGGGGTGGCGGGGCCGGACCCAATGAGCAGTTCTTC.

The CDR3 region has the DNA TGTGCCAGCAGCCAAGCCGGGACAATCTATGGCTACACCTTC. Amino acids: CASSQAGTIYGYTF. V gene TRBV3-1 (or the pseudogene TRBV3-2) combines with J gene TRBJ1-2; maybe TRBD1 (6 bases). Germline CDR1 is LGHDT and CDR2 is YNNKEL (reference sequence). V was clipped by 1 base and J by 4 bases, with 10 bases between them. This CDR3 spans 14 amino acids.

This clone occurred once. This rearrangement joins TRBV14 to TRBJ1-1; D gene uncertain. Germline lookup yields CDR1 SGHDN and CDR2 FVKESK. Trimming removed 0 bases from V and 0 bases from J, with 8 bases in between. CDR3 length: 15 amino acids. Here the CDR3 DNA reads TGTGCCAGCAGCCAAGAATCACCGGTGAACACTGAAGCTTTCTTT. Protein product: CASSQESPVNTEAFF.